Detailed here is one T cell receptor (beta chain). No antigen is known for it. Germline-derived CDR1 and CDR2 are SGHNT and YYREEE (reference sequence). This CDR3 is 16 amino acids long. After removal of 0 bases from V and 2 bases from J, the junction contained 7 bases not matched to a gene. This specimen belongs to a study of cytomegalovirus exposure and HLA in healthy donors. Study-wide results and caveats: Earlier analysis yielded a pattern in which most TCR beta V segments were productive about 90% or about 30% of the time. In vitro checks showed that a few CMV-associated chains really do target CMV antigens. Among TCR beta chains, those listed as cytomegalovirus-associated numbered fewer than 200.

The primer mix had 60 Vbeta and 13 Jbeta primers. Produced via immunoSEQ multiplex PCR; TCRdb's table is partial and in-frame only. The table has about 160,000 clones, 65% to 85% seen once. The sequenced sample consisted of PBMCs. This TCR came from a woman aged 45-60 years in good health and CMV-seropositive. This chain links TRBV5-4 with TRBJ2-5; TRBD2 matches 7 bases. Here the CDR3 DNA reads TGTGCCAGCAGCTTGGGGGGAGGACTAGGGCAAGAGACCCAGTACTTC. This translates into CASSLGGGLGQETQYF.